This TCR beta chain was captured in a study of blood T cell repertoires in COVID-19 (dated by TCRdb to the early 2020s). At the level of the whole study: Collaborator samples came from the United States, Italy and Spain and covered acute and convalescent phases of COVID-19. Samples came from the ongoing ImmuneRACE study (first 160 participants) plus 1,254 subjects from 6 global collaborators. The repertoires were made available in a free public database intended to serve as a resource for research on the immune response to SARS-CoV-2. Subjects who had been exposed to COVID-19, were actively infected with it, or had recovered from it provided the deeply sampled blood TCRbeta repertoires that made up the dataset. The material from the prospective study consisted of cDNA or gDNA derived from T cells, B-cell-depleted T cells, or PBMCs. Nearly every sample came with metadata listing a de-identified subject ID, COVID-19 status, age in years and sex. Where available, HLA class I and class II types were obtained from metadata supplied by the sample provider rather than from assay-based typing.

Concerning this clone: It lacks a known antigen. Base quality data are lacking; no much larger clone is found one base away.

The CDR3 numbers 13 residues from cysteine through phenylalanine. Kept here is only the CDR3 DNA, which spans 39 bases and is read in frame from base 1. V is reduced by 7 bases and J by 2 bases, leaving a spacing of 8 bases between them. The germline V gene gives CDR1 as ENHRY and CDR2 as SYGVKD. Whole blood was collected in K2EDTA tubes by collaborating institutions according to the institutions' own protocols. Collaborator samples were shipped for TCRbeta analysis as frozen whole blood, isolated PBMCs, or DNA extracted from either sample type. TCRbeta CDR3 regions were amplified from genomic DNA by means of the immunoSEQ Assay, a bias-controlled multiplex PCR. In the original analysis: The number of nucleated cells in each sample was estimated from the amplification of reference gene primers within the assay. To quantify the absolute abundance of each unique TCRbeta CDR3 rearrangement, sequence reads were collapsed and filtered. Productive Simpson clonality was computed per sample as the square root of Simpson's diversity index over productive rearrangements. TCRdb took over this immuneACCESS table, retaining in-frame rearrangements with V and J assigned. Such tables are incomplete; in checked studies, under half of the missing clones stem from an unresolved V gene, and the remainder is unexplained. That table supplies the V and J calls and clone size; D and trimming were determined from the DNA. Within this sample are about 210,000 clones, with 84% of them counted one time only. The ten biggest clones cover approximately 8.1% of the sample.

General conclusions and limits of the study: The amount of clinical and demographic metadata varied by source and participant and was provided uncurated.

The TCR comes from a woman between 45 and 65 years old with active or convalescent COVID-19. This receptor chain uses TRBV10-3 and TRBJ2-2; confidence is insufficient to name the D gene. Input material: peripheral blood. The DNA reads TGTGCCATCATGACAAGAAACACCGGGGAGCTGTTTTTT. The translation is CAIMTRNTGELFF.